A selection of T cell receptor beta chains follows, all from one sample in a study of shared clonotypes between healthy human individuals. The repertoire was sequenced with immunoSEQ multiplex PCR; TCRdb's copy has only in-frame clones and lacks some. Of about 1.1 million clones in the sample, approximately 77% were seen once. Sequenced sample: memory CD4+ T cells from PBMCs. The receptor set was obtained from a man younger than 30 in good health. Some clones in this sample may be carry-over from other donors' samples. CDR3s include the opening cysteine and the closing phenylalanine or tryptophan. The D gene is left open where the match is weak. Size is stated for part of the rows, as once, few or many counts, or as a class when the clone is expanded.

j_gene | d_gene | abundance | v_gene | CDR3aa | CDR3nt
TRBJ1-3 | . | . | TRBV28 | CASSRTEIYF | TGTGCCAGCTCTCGTACAGAGATATATTTT
TRBJ2-3 | . | . | TRBV7-2 | CASSFYNTQYF | TGTGCCAGCAGCTTTTACAATACGCAGTATTTT
TRBJ2-5 | . | once | TRBV10-3 | CAIRGEGSLSQETQYF | TGTGCCATCAGGGGGGAAGGGAGTTTAAGCCAAGAGACCCAGTACTTC
TRBJ2-1 | TRBD1 | . | TRBV5-4 | CASSSVDRGNEQFF | TGTGCCAGCAGCTCAGTGGACAGGGGGAATGAGCAGTTCTTC
TRBJ1-5 | TRBD1 | . | TRBV28 | CASSPPQGMGQPQHF | TGTGCCAGCAGTCCCCCACAGGGGATGGGTCAGCCCCAGCATTTT
TRBJ1-1 | . | . | TRBV6-6 | CASSYPGGPNTEAFF | TGTGCCAGCAGTTACCCCGGGGGGCCGAACACTGAAGCTTTCTTT
TRBJ1-2 | TRBD1 | . | TRBV4-2 | CASSQDRDSYGYTF | TGTGCCAGCAGCCAAGATAGGGACAGCTATGGCTACACCTTC
TRBJ1-2 | . | . | TRBV5-4 | CASSLAGALFGTYGYTF | TGTGCCAGCAGCTTGGCAGGGGCTCTTTTTGGGACCTATGGCTACACCTTC
TRBJ2-5 | . | few | TRBV20-1 | CSAWWSETQYF | TGCAGTGCCTGGTGGTCGGAGACCCAGTACTTC
TRBJ2-3 | . | . | TRBV6-5 | CASSPGLGVVDTQYF | TGTGCCAGCAGCCCTGGGTTGGGGGTGGTAGATACGCAGTATTTT
TRBJ2-5 | . | . | TRBV5-6 | CASSFDIQETQYF | TGTGCCAGCAGCTTCGACATACAAGAGACCCAGTACTTC
TRBJ1-1 | . | . | TRBV9 | CASTLDTRMNTEAFF | TGTGCCAGCACCCTAGATACGAGAATGAACACTGAAGCTTTCTTT
TRBJ1-2 | . | few | TRBV9 | CASNRGAQNYGYTF | TGTGCCAGCAACCGGGGGGCGCAAAACTATGGCTACACCTTC
TRBJ1-3 | TRBD1 | . | TRBV10-3 | CAIMGDSRSNTIYF | TGTGCCATCATGGGGGACAGTAGGTCAAACACCATATATTTT
TRBJ1-2 | TRBD1 | . | TRBV2 | CASSGTGPGSGSYGYTF | TGTGCCAGCAGTGGGACAGGTCCAGGTTCGGGGTCCTATGGCTACACCTTC
TRBJ2-7 | . | once | TRBV5-5 | CASSSGVGYEQYF | TGTGCCAGCAGTTCCGGGGTGGGCTACGAGCAGTACTTC
TRBJ2-7 | . | . | TRBV9 | CASSLRDSSGEQYF | TGTGCCAGCAGCTTAAGGGACTCCTCGGGAGAGCAGTACTTC
TRBJ2-5 | . | . | TRBV7-3 | CASSFGSSETQYF | TGTGCCAGCAGCTTTGGTAGCTCAGAGACCCAGTACTTC
TRBJ2-7 | . | few | TRBV19 | CASSIAAAYEQYF | TGTGCCAGTAGTATAGCGGCAGCCTACGAGCAGTACTTC
TRBJ1-2 | . | . | TRBV29-1 | CSALKTGNYGYTF | TGCAGCGCCTTAAAAACAGGGAACTATGGCTACACCTTC
TRBJ1-2 | TRBD1 | . | TRBV7-2 | CASSPRPGTGGGYTF | TGTGCCAGCAGCCCAAGACCGGGAACAGGGGGCGGCTACACCTTC
TRBJ1-2 | . | . | TRBV29-1 | CSVEGEGTYGYTF | TGCAGCGTTGAAGGTGAAGGGACCTATGGCTACACCTTC
TRBJ1-1 | . | . | TRBV25-1 | CASSESGMGVTEAFF | TGTGCCAGCAGTGAATCCGGGATGGGGGTCACTGAAGCTTTCTTT
TRBJ1-3 | . | . | TRBV30 | CAWSGEGGSGNTIYF | TGTGCCTGGAGTGGGGAGGGGGGCTCTGGAAACACCATATATTTT
TRBJ2-5 | TRBD1 | . | TRBV5-6 | CASSVDRALGETQYF | TGTGCCAGCAGCGTAGACAGGGCCCTGGGAGAGACCCAGTACTTC
TRBJ2-7 | . | once | TRBV6-1 | CASSGRTGKSGAPYEQYF | TGTGCCAGCAGTGGTCGGACCGGCAAAAGTGGGGCTCCCTACGAGCAGTACTTC
TRBJ1-3 | . | . | TRBV11-2 | CASSFLPTAHPGNTIYF | TGTGCCAGCAGCTTCTTACCGACAGCCCACCCTGGAAACACCATATATTTT
TRBJ1-2 | . | . | TRBV9 | CASSATDTPGHGYTF | TGTGCCAGCAGCGCTACGGACACCCCCGGGCATGGCTACACCTTC
TRBJ2-4 | . | few | TRBV6-1 | CASSEGGTKDIQYF | TGTGCCAGCAGTGAAGGGGGGACAAAAGACATTCAGTACTTC
TRBJ2-7 | TRBD1 | . | TRBV7-2 | CASSATTGGYEQYF | TGTGCCAGCAGCGCCACGACAGGGGGCTACGAGCAGTACTTC
TRBJ1-3 | . | . | TRBV2 | CASSPTGDTIYF | TGTGCCAGCAGCCCGACCGGGGACACCATATATTTT
TRBJ1-1 | . | . | TRBV5-4 | CASSFFRPNTEAFF | TGTGCCAGCAGCTTCTTCAGGCCGAACACTGAAGCTTTCTTT
TRBJ2-1 | TRBD2 | . | TRBV5-1 | CASSPTSGGVYNEQFF | TGCGCCAGCAGCCCCACTAGCGGCGGGGTCTACAATGAGCAGTTCTTC